These T cell receptor beta chains were read from a single sample in a study of Ad26.COV2.S vaccination and SARS-CoV-2 variants. Sequencing used immunoSEQ multiplex PCR; TCRdb keeps in-frame clones, though not all of them. The sample consists of about 350,000 clones, about 91% of them appearing once. This specimen was peripheral blood, taken after recovery from COVID-19. The receptor source for this set is a human donor who had recovered from COVID-19. Both conserved end residues are part of each CDR3.

cdr3_aa j_call v_call
CASSARQGLSTEAFF TRBJ1-1 TRBV7-9
CSASPDTSTGELFF TRBJ2-2 TRBV20-1
CASSQVAGGSYEQYF TRBJ2-7 TRBV4-1
CATMGGTETQYF TRBJ2-5 TRBV15
CASSETGNSPLHF TRBJ1-6 TRBV5-1
CASSPGAGSNQPQHF TRBJ1-5 TRBV27
CASSSTGKTDTQYF TRBJ2-3 TRBV7-2
CASSIVGLAGEGDTQYF TRBJ2-3 TRBV5-6
CASSPGLSTDTQYF TRBJ2-3 TRBV7-2
CASIGQGANYGYTF TRBJ1-2 TRBV6-5
CASSFGEGEAFF TRBJ1-1 TRBV25-1
CASTPRLLGKETQYF TRBJ2-5 TRBV5-6
CASSDSSSLGVEQFF TRBJ2-1 TRBV10-1
CASSLDGRENTEAFF TRBJ1-1 TRBV5-1
CASSYTTTDGHSGNTIYF TRBJ1-3 TRBV7-6
CASSVNPLEPQHF TRBJ1-5 TRBV9
CASSEGGTAMNTEAFF TRBJ1-1 TRBV2
CAISPSGTLRDTEAFF TRBJ1-1 TRBV10-3
CASSPLKTGGLDGYTF TRBJ1-2 TRBV28
CASSLVGRGANYGYTF TRBJ1-2 TRBV11-2
CASSIDRLYTDTQYF TRBJ2-3 TRBV5-6
CSARPDLGGYTF TRBJ1-2 TRBV29-1
CASRPKQGAQTQYF TRBJ2-5 TRBV19
CASPPFWSNTGELFF TRBJ2-2 TRBV19
CASSQDFFRITEGAFF TRBJ1-1 TRBV14
CASSPGHNQPQHF TRBJ1-5 TRBV19
CASSFTTGTGGGSTDTQYF TRBJ2-3 TRBV9
CASSLTRLAGGSANEQFF TRBJ2-1 TRBV13
CASFSQYGYTF TRBJ1-2 TRBV27
CASSAESTPEQFF TRBJ2-1 TRBV18
CARGTEERNTEAFF TRBJ1-1 TRBV2
CASSQESLGIQYF TRBJ2-4 TRBV3-1/TRBV3-2
CASSQPPTGGTDTQYF TRBJ2-3 TRBV4-1
CATSRDRGQGNLLGGYTF TRBJ1-2 TRBV15
CASSRTGQGRSYEQYF TRBJ2-7 TRBV3-1/TRBV3-2
CSVVEAGGREKLFF TRBJ1-4 TRBV29-1
CASSLGLRGPDGYTF TRBJ1-2 TRBV13
CAISEGLTSPQHF TRBJ1-5 TRBV10-3
CASSYSSATDTQYF TRBJ2-3 TRBV6-5
CASSLGRGVHNEQFF TRBJ2-1 TRBV5-6
CASSDSGDTGELFF TRBJ2-2 TRBV25-1
CASSLGRGGGYTF TRBJ1-2 TRBV12-3/TRBV12-4
CASSPTSGTTDTQYF TRBJ2-3 TRBV2
CASSGHQQGVEQFF TRBJ2-1 TRBV5-1
CATTAWDNCNEKLFF TRBJ1-4 TRBV24-1
CASSLAGGNTGELFF TRBJ2-2 TRBV5-4
CASGLAPYMDSPLHF TRBJ1-6 TRBV12-5
CASSVVIGELFF TRBJ2-2 TRBV9
CASSVGTATNEKLFF TRBJ1-4 TRBV9
CASFLAGVYNEQFF TRBJ2-1 TRBV7-9
CASRPGTGNQPQHF TRBJ1-5 TRBV6-5
CASSRGGRAYEQYF TRBJ2-7 TRBV9